These T cell receptor beta chains were read from a single sample in a study of CDR3 diversity in severe acne. TCRdb reprocessed the PCR reads via MiXCR and lists one record per CDR3 protein. Of 79,000 or so distinct CDR3 sequences listed, under 55% are singletons. The sequenced material came from blood. The receptors derive from a male donor with severe acne vulgaris. Each CDR3 is given with its conserved first and last residue. Fields, in order: J gene, clone size, V gene, D gene, CDR3 DNA, CDR3 protein. The D gene is left open where the match is weak. Only part of the rows carry a size: once, few, many, or a class if the clone is expanded.

>TRBJ2-6|NA|TRBV29-1|TRBD2
TGCAGCGTTGAGGAAGGACTAGCGGGAGCAAGGCCTGGGGCCAACGTCCTGACTTTC
CSVEEGLAGARPGANVLTF
>TRBJ2-3|many|TRBV10-1|NA
TGCGCCAGCAGTGCCTCAGGGGTGGATACGCAGTATTTT
CASSASGVDTQYF
>TRBJ1-6|NA|TRBV20-1|NA
TGCAGTGCTAGGAGCGGGACTGGTAGAGGGACGAGCAGTACGACAAGGGCTAGTTCACCCCTCCACTTT
CSARSGTGRGTSSTTRASSPLHF
>TRBJ1-4|many|TRBV19|NA
TGTGCCAGTAGGCTAAACACAGCAACTAATGAAAAACTGTTTTTT
CASRLNTATNEKLFF
>TRBJ2-3|NA|TRBV20-1|NA
TGCAGTGCTAATTACAGGGAGCATACAGACACGCAGTATTTT
CSANYREHTDTQYF
>TRBJ2-5|few|TRBV24-1|NA
TGTGCCACCAGTCCGGGGGACCAAGAGACCCAGTACTTC
CATSPGDQETQYF
>TRBJ1-1|NA|TRBV28|NA
TGTGCCAGCAGTTTTCCTAGGGATTACACTGAAGCTTTCTTT
CASSFPRDYTEAFF
>TRBJ1-5|once|TRBV6-6|NA
TGTGCCAGCATCTTAATGACCGGAACCGGGAATCAGCCCCAGCATTTT
CASILMTGTGNQPQHF
>TRBJ2-2|NA|TRBV15|NA
TGTGCCACCAGCAGAGATAGGGGCGCGACAACCGGGGAGCTGTTTTTT
CATSRDRGATTGELFF
>TRBJ2-1|medium-sized|TRBV7-2|TRBD2
TGTGCCAGCAGCCCAATGGGACACCGACTAGCGGGAGATGGGTACAATGAGCAGTTCTTC
CASSPMGHRLAGDGYNEQFF
>TRBJ2-1|many|TRBV2|NA
TGTGCCAGCAGTGAAAATTATGAGCAGTTCTTC
CASSENYEQFF
>TRBJ2-7|NA|TRBV5-8|NA
TGTGCCAGCAGCTTTGGAGAGTACGAGCAGTACTTC
CASSFGEYEQYF
>TRBJ2-1|NA|TRBV20-1|NA
NA
CSARGGWAGGSYNEQLF
>TRBJ2-1|NA|TRBV19|NA
TGTGCCAGTAGTACAGCCGACAGTAGGGAGCAGTTCTTC
CASSTADSREQFF
>TRBJ1-5|NA|TRBV15|TRBD1
TGTGCCACCAGCAGGGACAGGGGGCAGAGTCAGCCCCAGCATTTT
CATSRDRGQSQPQHF
>TRBJ2-1|many|TRBV20-1|NA
TGCAGTGCTAGAGATGAGGGGATTACTAGCAACAATGAGCAGTTCTTC
CSARDEGITSNNEQFF
>TRBJ1-5|NA|TRBV7-9|TRBD1
TGTGCCAGCAGCCAAGTTGCAGGGGGACAGCCCCAGCATTTT
CASSQVAGGQPQHF
>TRBJ2-2|NA|TRBV9|NA
TGTGCCGGCAGCGTAGGAAACACCGGGGAGCTGTTTTTT
CAGSVGNTGELFF
>TRBJ2-7|NA|TRBV2|TRBD1
TGTGCCAGCACGGGGACAGGGGCAGACGAGCAGTACTTC
CASTGTGADEQYF
>TRBJ1-2|many|TRBV7-9|NA
TGTGCCAGCAGCCCACTCAACTATGGCTACACCTTC
CASSPLNYGYTF
>TRBJ1-5|NA|TRBV15|TRBD1
TGTGCCACCAGCAGGCGAGACAGGGGCGGGCAGCCCCAGCATTTT
CATSRRDRGGQPQHF
>TRBJ2-1|medium-sized|TRBV7-3|TRBD2
TGTGCCAGCAGCTTTTCTACCGGACTAGCGTCATCGGAGCAGTTCTTC
CASSFSTGLASSEQFF
>TRBJ1-5|many|TRBV19|NA
TGTGCCACCAAGACAGGCTCGATTAGCAATCAGCCCCAGCATTTT
CATKTGSISNQPQHF
>TRBJ1-2|NA|TRBV7-9|NA
TGTGCCAGCAGCGCATACACGGATGGGTACACCTTC
CASSAYTDGYTF
>TRBJ1-1|many|TRBV14|NA
TGTGCCAGCAGCCCCCGATTAAGGGGTGGCACTGAAGCTTTCTTT
CASSPRLRGGTEAFF
>TRBJ1-4|NA|TRBV7-9|TRBD1
TGTGCCAGCAGGGCCGGGACAGGGGGAGATGAAAAACTGTTTTTT
CASRAGTGGDEKLFF
>TRBJ1-2|NA|TRBV12-3/TRBV12-4|NA
TGTGCCAGCAATTTGGGGGGACCTAACTATGGCTACACCTTC
CASNLGGPNYGYTF
>TRBJ1-2|few|TRBV9|NA
TGTGCCAGCAGCTCCCGAACCAGGCCTGGCTACACCTTC
CASSSRTRPGYTF
>TRBJ2-1|NA|TRBV20-1|NA
TGCAGTGCCAATTGGTTCCAGCGTGACAATGAGCAGTTCTTC
CSANWFQRDNEQFF
>TRBJ2-1|many|TRBV7-6|NA
TGTGCCAGCAGCTTAGGACTAAACTCCTACAATGAGCAGTTCTTC
CASSLGLNSYNEQFF
>TRBJ1-1|NA|TRBV2|NA
TGTGCCAGCGGTGGGATGGGGTCGGACGAAAATCTGTGGAACACTGAAGCTTTCTTT
CASGGMGSDENLWNTEAFF
>TRBJ2-2|many|TRBV19|TRBD1
TGTGCCAGTAGTACCTCAGGGGGTAGCGGGGAGCTGTTTTTT
CASSTSGGSGELFF
>TRBJ2-1|few|TRBV7-9|NA
TGTGCCAGCAGCCCCCCCCAATTCGGAACCTCTGAGGGGGGGCAGTTCTTC
CASSPPQFGTSEGGQFF
>TRBJ1-2|few|TRBV6-2/TRBV6-3|TRBD1
TGTGCCAGCAGTTGGTCTCAGGGGGCCGGGGGCTACACCTTC
CASSWSQGAGGYTF
>TRBJ1-1|NA|TRBV5-5|NA
TGTGCCAGTAGCTTGGTGGCAGGGGCGCAGTTGAACACTGAAGCTTTCTTT
CASSLVAGAQLNTEAFF
>TRBJ1-1|NA|TRBV7-8|NA
TGTGCCAGCAGCTTACTGGGGGCCCGCACTGAAGCTTTCTTT
CASSLLGARTEAFF
>TRBJ1-1|NA|TRBV7-2|NA
TGTGCCAGCACCCCTGAAGCTTTCTTT
CASTPEAFF
>TRBJ1-1|many|TRBV7-9|TRBD1
TGTGCCAGCAGCCTCTACAGGGGGAGCACTGAAGCTTTCTTT
CASSLYRGSTEAFF
>TRBJ2-1|medium-sized|TRBV24-1|NA
TGTGCCACCATTGATGCAGCTTACAATGAGCAGTTCTTC
CATIDAAYNEQFF
>TRBJ1-1|NA|TRBV30|NA
TGTGCCTGGAGTCGCAGTGAAGCTTTCTTT
CAWSRSEAFF
>TRBJ1-5|few|TRBV10-3|NA
TGTGCCATCAGGGAGGAGGGGGAATATCAGCCCCAGCATTTT
CAIREEGEYQPQHF
>TRBJ1-5|many|TRBV7-9|NA
TGTGCCAGCAGCTTAGGTTCCCAGCCCCAGCATTTT
CASSLGSQPQHF
>TRBJ1-1|few|TRBV19|TRBD1
TGTGCCAGTAGTCGACCACAGGGGGCGGCTGAAGCTTTCTTT
CASSRPQGAAEAFF
>TRBJ2-5|NA|TRBV5-1|TRBD1
TGCGCCAGCAGCTTGTCTAAATCAAGACCGGGACAGGAGACCCAGTACTTC
CASSLSKSRPGQETQYF
>TRBJ2-7|NA|TRBV4-1|NA
TGCGTCAGCAGCCCCCCAGGGCAGGACGTGAATTTGTTAAAGTACTTC
CVSSPPGQDVNLLKYF
>TRBJ2-5|NA|TRBV19|TRBD2
TGTGCCAGTAGTATACCCCTAGCGGGAGTTCAAGAGACCCAGTACTTC
CASSIPLAGVQETQYF
>TRBJ1-1|NA|TRBV7-7|TRBD1
TGTGCCAGCAGCTTAAGACAGGGAGAGGAGGTGAACACTGAAGCTTTCTTT
CASSLRQGEEVNTEAFF
>TRBJ1-2|NA|TRBV10-3|NA
TGTGCCATAGGGACGGTTGCCTCTAACTATGGCTACACCTTC
CAIGTVASNYGYTF
>TRBJ1-6|NA|TRBV12-5|NA
TGTGCTAGTGGTTTGGTAAGGGGGGATAATTCACCCCTCCACTTT
CASGLVRGDNSPLHF
>TRBJ2-7|NA|TRBV2|NA
TGTGCCAGCAGCACCGACACATCCTACTACGAGCAGTACTTC
CASSTDTSYYEQYF
>TRBJ1-1|NA|TRBV19|NA
TGTGCCAGTAGTATTGGACAGATGAACACTGAAGCTTTCTTT
CASSIGQMNTEAFF
>TRBJ2-3|NA|TRBV7-9|TRBD2
TGTGCCAGCGCGACCAAGTGGCCTAGCGGGATCACAAGCACAGATACGCAGTATTTT
CASATKWPSGITSTDTQYF
>TRBJ2-3|NA|TRBV10-3|NA
TGTGCCATCAGTTTATCGGAGGCAGATACGCAGTATTTT
CAISLSEADTQYF
>TRBJ1-3|NA|TRBV10-3|NA
TGTGCCATCAGTGAGTTCAGACTGAGCTCTGGAAACACCATATATTTT
CAISEFRLSSGNTIYF
>TRBJ2-4|NA|TRBV6-2/TRBV6-3|NA
TGTGCCAGCAGTTGGCTCTCGGGCCCAGCCAAAAACATTCAGTACTTC
CASSWLSGPAKNIQYF